This T cell receptor beta chain was captured by sequencing in a study of blood T cell repertoires in COVID-19. Study context: Both acute and convalescent COVID-19 samples were obtained from the United States, Italy and Spain.

The CDR3 contains 13 residues. CDR1 is SGHRS and CDR2 is YFSETQ in the germline V gene. Losses at the gene ends were 2 bases for V and 8 bases for J; bases not matched to a gene: 3. Clones were sequenced by immunoSEQ multiplex PCR, and TCRdb holds only the in-frame ones, with some missing. The sample contains 270,000 or so clones, about 89% of which appear only once. The chain couples TRBV5-1 to TRBJ1-4, with 7 bases fitting TRBD1. This TCR was sampled from a woman aged 35 to 49 who had recovered from COVID-19. The specimen sequenced was peripheral blood. As DNA, the CDR3 is TGCGCCAGCAGCTTCGGACAGGCGGAAAAACTGTTTTTT. The encoded protein is CASSFGQAEKLFF.